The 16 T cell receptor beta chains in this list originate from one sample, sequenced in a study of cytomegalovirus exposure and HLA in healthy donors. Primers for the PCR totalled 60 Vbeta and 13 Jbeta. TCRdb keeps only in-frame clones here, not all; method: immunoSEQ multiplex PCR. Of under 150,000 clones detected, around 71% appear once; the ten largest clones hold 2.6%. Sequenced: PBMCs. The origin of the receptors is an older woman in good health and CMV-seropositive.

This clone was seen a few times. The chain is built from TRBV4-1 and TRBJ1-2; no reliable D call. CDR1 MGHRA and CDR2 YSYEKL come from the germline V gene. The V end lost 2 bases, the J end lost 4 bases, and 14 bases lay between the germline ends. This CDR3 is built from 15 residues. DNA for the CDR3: TGCGCCAGCAGCCAACCCGCGCGGGTCGGCTATGGCTACACCTTC. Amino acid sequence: CASSQPARVGYGYTF.

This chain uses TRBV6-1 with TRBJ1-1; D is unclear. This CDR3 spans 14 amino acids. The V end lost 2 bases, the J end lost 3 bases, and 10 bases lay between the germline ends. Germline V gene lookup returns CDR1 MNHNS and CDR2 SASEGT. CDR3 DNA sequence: TGTGCCAGCAGTGAAAGGCCGGCGGACACTGAAGCTTTCTTT. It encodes CASSERPADTEAFF.

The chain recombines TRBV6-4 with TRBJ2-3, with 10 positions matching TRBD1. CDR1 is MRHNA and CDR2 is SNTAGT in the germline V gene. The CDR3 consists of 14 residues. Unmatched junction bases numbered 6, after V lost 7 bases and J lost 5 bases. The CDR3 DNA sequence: TGTGCCAGCATCGCGGACAGGGGGGAAGATACGCAGTATTTT. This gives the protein CASIADRGEDTQYF.

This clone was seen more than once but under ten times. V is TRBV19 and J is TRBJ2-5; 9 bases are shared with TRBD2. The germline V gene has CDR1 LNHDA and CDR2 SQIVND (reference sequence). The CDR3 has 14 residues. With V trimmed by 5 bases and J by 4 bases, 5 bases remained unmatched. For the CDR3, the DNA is TGTGCCAGTAGTTCACCAGCGGGGGGAGAGACCCAGTACTTC. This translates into CASSSPAGGETQYF.

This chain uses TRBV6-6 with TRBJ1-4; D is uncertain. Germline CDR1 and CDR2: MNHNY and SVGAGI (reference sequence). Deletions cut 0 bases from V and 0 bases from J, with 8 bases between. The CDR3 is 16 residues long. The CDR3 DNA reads TGTGCCAGCAGTTACTCGCTCAGTGCAACTAATGAAAAACTGTTTTTT. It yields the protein CASSYSLSATNEKLFF.

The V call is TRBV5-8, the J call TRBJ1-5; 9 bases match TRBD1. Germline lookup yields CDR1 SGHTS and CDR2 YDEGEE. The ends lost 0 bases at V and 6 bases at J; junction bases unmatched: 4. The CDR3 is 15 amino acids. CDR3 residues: CASSLEGQGSQPQHF. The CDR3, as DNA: TGTGCCAGCAGCTTGGAGGGACAGGGAAGTCAGCCCCAGCATTTT.

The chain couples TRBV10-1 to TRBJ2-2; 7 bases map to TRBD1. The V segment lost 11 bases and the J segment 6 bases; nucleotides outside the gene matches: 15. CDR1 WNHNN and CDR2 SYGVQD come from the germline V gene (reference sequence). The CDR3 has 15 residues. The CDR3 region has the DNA TGCGCCTCTTCAAGGACAGGATCAGATCCCGGGGAGCTGTTTTTT. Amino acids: CASSRTGSDPGELFF.

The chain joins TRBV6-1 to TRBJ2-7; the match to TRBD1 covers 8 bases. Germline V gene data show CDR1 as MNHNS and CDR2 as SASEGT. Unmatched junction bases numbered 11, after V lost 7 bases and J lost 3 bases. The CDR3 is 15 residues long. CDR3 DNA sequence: TGTGCCAGCAATTCCCCCCAGGGGGCCTTCTACGAGCAGTACTTC. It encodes CASNSPQGAFYEQYF.

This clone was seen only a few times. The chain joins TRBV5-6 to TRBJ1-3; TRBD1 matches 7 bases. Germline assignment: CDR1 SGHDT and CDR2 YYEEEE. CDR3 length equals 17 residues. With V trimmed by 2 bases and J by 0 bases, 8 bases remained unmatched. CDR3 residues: CASSLLRQGVSGNTIYF. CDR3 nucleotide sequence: TGTGCCAGCAGCTTACTTAGACAGGGAGTCTCTGGAAACACCATATATTTT.

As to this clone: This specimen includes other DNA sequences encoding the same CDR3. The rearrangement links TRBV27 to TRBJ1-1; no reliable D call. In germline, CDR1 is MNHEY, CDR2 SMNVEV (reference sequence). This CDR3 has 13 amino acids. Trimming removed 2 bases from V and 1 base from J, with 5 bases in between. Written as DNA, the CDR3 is TGTGCCAGCAGTTTACGAGGGAACACTGAAGCTTTCTTT. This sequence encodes CASSLRGNTEAFF.

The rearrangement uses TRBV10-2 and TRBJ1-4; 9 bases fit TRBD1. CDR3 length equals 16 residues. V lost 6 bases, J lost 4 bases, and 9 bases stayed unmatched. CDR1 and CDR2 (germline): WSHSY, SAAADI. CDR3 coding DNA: TGCGCCAGCAGACCCGGACAGGGGCGGGGTAATGAAAAACTGTTTTTT. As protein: CASRPGQGRGNEKLFF.

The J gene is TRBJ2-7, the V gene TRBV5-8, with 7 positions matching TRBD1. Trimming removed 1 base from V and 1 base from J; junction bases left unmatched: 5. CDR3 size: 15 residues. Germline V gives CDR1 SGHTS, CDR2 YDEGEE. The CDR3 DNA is TGTGCCAGCAGCTTGAGGTGGACAGGATCCTACGAGCAGTACTTC. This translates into CASSLRWTGSYEQYF.

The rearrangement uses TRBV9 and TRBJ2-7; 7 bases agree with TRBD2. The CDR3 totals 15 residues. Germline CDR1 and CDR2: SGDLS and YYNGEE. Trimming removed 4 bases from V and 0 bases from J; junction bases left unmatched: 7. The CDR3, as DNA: TGTGCCAGCAGCATTCATAGCGGGTACTCCTACGAGCAGTACTTC. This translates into CASSIHSGYSYEQYF.

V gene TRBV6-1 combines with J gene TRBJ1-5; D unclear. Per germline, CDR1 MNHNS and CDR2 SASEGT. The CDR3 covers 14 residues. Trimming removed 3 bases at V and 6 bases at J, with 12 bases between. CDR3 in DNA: TGTGCCAGCAGTGATAGCCCCGTTGGTCAGCCCCAGCATTTT. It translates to CASSDSPVGQPQHF.

CDR3 DNA: TGTGCCGTAACGCCGGGACAGGGAATGTCTGAAGCTTTCTTT. Translation: CAVTPGQGMSEAFF. V is TRBV6-1 and J is TRBJ1-1; 9 nucleotides agree with TRBD1. This CDR3 contains 14 residues. The germline V gene encodes CDR1 MNHNS and CDR2 SASEGT. J was trimmed by 6 bases and V by 11 bases; bases with no gene match: 13.

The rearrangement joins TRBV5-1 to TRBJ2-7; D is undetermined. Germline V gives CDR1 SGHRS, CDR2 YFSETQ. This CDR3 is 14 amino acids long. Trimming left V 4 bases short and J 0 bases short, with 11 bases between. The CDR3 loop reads CASSRPGSSYEQYF. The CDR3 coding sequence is TGCGCCAGCAGCCGCCCGGGTAGCTCCTACGAGCAGTACTTC.